This is a list of T cell receptor beta chains from one sample in a study of cytomegalovirus exposure and HLA in healthy donors. Clones were sequenced by immunoSEQ multiplex PCR, and TCRdb holds only the in-frame ones, with some missing. The data hold about 140,000 clones, with roughly 9.6% observed a single time. Material: PBMCs. The receptors stem from a woman aged 35 to 49 in good health and CMV-seropositive. The CDR3 runs from the conserved cysteine through the conserved F or W. The D gene is left open where the match is weak. Some rows have no size entry. The others give once, few or many, or a class for an expanded clone.

clone_size,v_call,j_call,d_call,cdr3_aa,cdr3_nt
few,TRBV27,TRBJ2-5,NA,CASSNTGSRTQYF,TGTGCCAGCAGCAATACAGGATCTAGGACCCAGTACTTC
NA,TRBV7-2,TRBJ2-2,NA,CASSLRKAGELFF,TGTGCCAGCAGCTTGAGGAAAGCCGGGGAGCTGTTTTTT
few,TRBV19,TRBJ1-4,TRBD1,CASNPGGFEKLFF,TGTGCCAGTAACCCAGGGGGCTTTGAAAAACTGTTTTTT
few,TRBV5-1,TRBJ2-7,TRBD1,CASSVTGGRDEQYF,TGCGCCAGCAGCGTGACAGGGGGCAGAGACGAGCAGTACTTC
NA,TRBV19,TRBJ1-1,NA,CATKGERNTEAFF,TGTGCCACCAAGGGGGAGAGGAACACTGAAGCTTTCTTT
NA,TRBV6-6,TRBJ2-1,TRBD2,CASSLGTSGNNEQFF,TGTGCCAGCAGTTTAGGGACTAGCGGGAACAATGAGCAGTTCTTC
NA,TRBV7-9,TRBJ2-5,TRBD2,CASSPHGGGARETQYF,TGTGCCAGCAGCCCCCACGGCGGGGGGGCAAGGGAGACCCAGTACTTC
NA,TRBV5-1,TRBJ1-1,NA,CASNPLGVGTEAFF,TGCGCCAGCAACCCCCTCGGGGTGGGGACTGAAGCTTTCTTT
NA,TRBV6-5,TRBJ1-1,NA,CASSDGGMNTEAFF,TGTGCCAGCAGTGACGGGGGGATGAACACTGAAGCTTTCTTT
NA,TRBV4-2,TRBJ2-7,TRBD2,CASRGTSAGGTAEQYF,TGTGCCAGCAGGGGGACTTCAGCGGGGGGGACGGCCGAGCAGTACTTC
few,TRBV7-2,TRBJ1-1,NA,CASSSQGGNMNTEAFF,TGTGCCAGCAGCTCCCAAGGGGGTAACATGAACACTGAAGCTTTCTTT
NA,TRBV28,TRBJ2-1,TRBD1,CASSLYGTGENEQFF,TGTGCCAGCAGTTTATATGGGACAGGGGAGAATGAGCAGTTCTTC
few,TRBV7-9,TRBJ2-7,NA,CASSSPQREEQYF,TGTGCCAGCAGCTCGCCGCAAAGAGAGGAGCAGTACTTC
few,TRBV5-6,TRBJ1-1,NA,CASSLEGNEAFF,TGTGCCAGCAGCTTGGAGGGGAATGAAGCTTTCTTT
few,TRBV5-1,TRBJ2-2,TRBD1,CASSHDRVTGELFF,TGCGCCAGCAGTCATGACAGGGTCACCGGGGAGCTGTTTTTT
NA,TRBV4-3,TRBJ2-5,NA,CASSPRSRRETQYF,TGCGCCAGCAGCCCAAGATCTAGGAGAGAGACCCAGTACTTC
NA,TRBV5-1,TRBJ2-7,TRBD1,CASSRDRGVYEQYF,TGCGCCAGCAGCCGGGACAGGGGAGTCTACGAGCAGTACTTC
NA,TRBV5-5,TRBJ1-2,TRBD1,CASSTGQGIYGYTF,TGTGCCAGCAGCACCGGACAGGGAATCTATGGCTACACCTTC
NA,TRBV29-1,TRBJ2-7,TRBD1,CSAQGRGSYEQYF,TGCAGCGCCCAGGGCAGGGGGTCCTACGAGCAGTACTTC
NA,TRBV25-1,TRBJ1-2,TRBD1,CASSDPTAGTGGNYGYTF,TGTGCCAGCAGTGACCCTACAGCCGGGACAGGGGGTAACTATGGCTACACCTTC
NA,TRBV27,TRBJ2-4,TRBD2,CASSRLAGGMLAKNIQYF,TGTGCCAGCAGCCGACTAGCGGGGGGCATGCTAGCCAAAAACATTCAGTACTTC
few,TRBV9,TRBJ1-1,TRBD1,CASSVDPPGGVATEAFF,TGTGCCAGCAGCGTAGATCCGCCAGGGGGCGTCGCCACTGAAGCTTTCTTT
NA,TRBV5-6,TRBJ2-3,NA,CASSLTGTADKYF,TGTGCCAGCAGCTTGACCGGGACTGCGGACAAGTATTTT
few,TRBV6-5,TRBJ2-7,NA,CASSPNQGTEQYF,TGTGCCAGCAGTCCCAACCAGGGAACCGAGCAGTACTTC
few,TRBV6-6,TRBJ2-7,NA,CASSYMADEQYF,TGTGCCAGCAGTTACATGGCGGACGAGCAGTACTTC
few,TRBV7-2,TRBJ1-2,NA,CASSPSANYGYTF,TGTGCCAGCAGCCCATCGGCTAACTATGGCTACACCTTC
few,TRBV27,TRBJ1-3,NA,CASRPLGGRGNTIYF,TGTGCCAGCAGACCCCTAGGGGGACGTGGAAACACCATATATTTT
few,TRBV20-1,TRBJ2-1,NA,CSALLYNEQFF,TGCAGTGCCCTCCTCTACAATGAGCAGTTCTTC
NA,TRBV18,TRBJ1-2,NA,CASSPSSDYGYTF,TGTGCCAGCTCCCCGAGCAGCGACTATGGCTACACCTTC
NA,TRBV7-9,TRBJ2-7,TRBD1,CASSPGQGYEQYF,TGTGCCAGCAGCCCGGGACAGGGGTACGAGCAGTACTTC
NA,TRBV7-2,TRBJ2-7,NA,CASSFLPLGYEQYF,TGTGCCAGCAGCTTCCTCCCTCTCGGCTACGAGCAGTACTTC
NA,TRBV7-2,TRBJ1-1,TRBD1,CASSWRQGQVNTEAFF,TGTGCCAGCAGCTGGAGACAGGGGCAGGTGAACACTGAAGCTTTCTTT
few,TRBV11-2,TRBJ2-7,NA,CASSLTDFSSYEQYF,TGTGCCAGCAGCTTAACGGACTTCAGCTCCTACGAGCAGTACTTC
few,TRBV5-1,TRBJ1-1,NA,CASSLDGGSSTEAFF,TGCGCCAGCAGCTTGGATGGGGGGTCGTCGACTGAAGCTTTCTTT
few,TRBV7-2,TRBJ1-1,TRBD1,CASSYNRGYTEAFF,TGTGCCAGCAGCTACAACAGGGGTTACACTGAAGCTTTCTTT
NA,TRBV2,TRBJ1-6,NA,CASKEGKNYNSPLHF,TGTGCCAGCAAAGAGGGAAAGAACTATAATTCACCCCTCCACTTT
NA,TRBV2,TRBJ2-7,NA,CASSDWRYEQYF,TGTGCCAGCAGTGATTGGAGGTACGAGCAGTACTTC
few,TRBV5-1,TRBJ2-1,TRBD1,CASSGGSSYNEQFF,TGCGCCAGCTCAGGGGGTAGCTCCTACAATGAGCAGTTCTTC
few,TRBV2,TRBJ1-2,NA,CASSPFGVDGYTF,TGTGCCAGCAGTCCCTTTGGAGTTGACGGCTACACCTTC
NA,TRBV5-6,TRBJ1-4,TRBD1,CASSSDRGIGEKLFF,TGTGCCAGCAGCTCAGACAGGGGGATTGGTGAAAAACTGTTTTTT
NA,TRBV13,TRBJ2-1,TRBD2,CASSSRLAFYNEQFF,TGTGCCAGCAGCTCCCGACTAGCGTTCTACAATGAGCAGTTCTTC